Here is one T cell receptor beta chain with its context. This sample was taken from a study of technical replicates of blood from several donors. The CDR3 runs 16 residues. Germline CDR1 reads SNHLY; CDR2 reads FYNNEI. Trimming took off 3 bases at V and 2 bases at J, with 16 bases between the two ends. Using immunoSEQ multiplex PCR, the repertoire was profiled, and TCRdb retains in-frame clones only, with some absent. The table has over 55,000 clones, more than 70% seen once. The rearrangement joins TRBV2 to TRBJ2-5; D gene ambiguous. The TCR sequence derives from a human donor in good health. Some clones in this sample may be carry-over from other donors' samples. The sample consisted of PBMCs. The CDR3 DNA follows: TGTGCCAGCAGTGAGGAGCTACCCCTGTATCAAGAGACCCAGTACTTC. It yields the protein CASSEELPLYQETQYF. The full variable domain, completed using reference TRBV2 and TRBJ2-5, is EPEVTQTPSHQVTQMGQEVILRCVPISNHLYFYWYRQILGQKVEFLVSFYNNEISEKSEIFDDQFSVERPDGSNFTLKIRSTKLEDSAMYFCASSEELPLYQETQYFGPGTRLLVL.